The rows below give T cell receptor beta chains drawn from one sample of a study of cytomegalovirus exposure and HLA in healthy donors. Assay used: immunoSEQ multiplex PCR; TCRdb lists only in-frame clones, some missing. The sample carries 100,000 to 150,000 clones, around 80% recorded once. The sequenced material came from PBMCs. The receptor source for this set is a man younger than 45 in good health and CMV-seropositive. The CDR3 runs from the conserved cysteine through the conserved F or W. Each record gives: clone size, V gene, J gene, D gene, CDR3 DNA, CDR3 protein. D genes are given only for firm matches. Not all rows give a size; the values are once, few, many and, for expanded clones, a class.

>.|TRBV7-6|TRBJ1-4|.
TGTGCCAGCAGCACTCGGACAGTGGGCGGAAAACTGTTTTTT
CASSTRTVGGKLFF
>once|TRBV2|TRBJ2-7|.
TGTGCCAGCAGTGACCGGGACATACGATCCTACGAGCAGTACTTC
CASSDRDIRSYEQYF
>few|TRBV5-1|TRBJ1-2|.
TGCGCCAGCAGCGTGAACAGGGAGGGAGAGGGGACCTTC
CASSVNREGEGTF
>.|TRBV7-9|TRBJ2-1|TRBD2
TGTGCCAGCAGATCGGGGTGGGGGACTAGCGGTGATGAGCAGTTCTTC
CASRSGWGTSGDEQFF
>.|TRBV11-3|TRBJ2-3|.
TGTGCCAGCAGCTTAGGACTTCCCACTCTCACAGATACGCAGTATTTT
CASSLGLPTLTDTQYF
>.|TRBV7-9|TRBJ2-2|TRBD1
TGTGCCAGCAGCCGCTCGACAGGGGGCCTTTGGACCGGGGAGCTGTTTTTT
CASSRSTGGLWTGELFF
>.|TRBV13|TRBJ1-1|.
TGTGCCAGCAGCTTTCAGACTGAAGCTTTCTTT
CASSFQTEAFF
>.|TRBV10-3|TRBJ1-1|.
TGTGCCACCAGACAGGAAAGCGCTGAAGCTTTCTTT
CATRQESAEAFF
>.|TRBV27|TRBJ1-2|TRBD1
TGTGCCAGCAGTTTATCGGTACAGGGGGCTGGCTACACCTTC
CASSLSVQGAGYTF
>.|TRBV7-6|TRBJ1-1|.
TGTGCCAGCAGCTTAGAATTAGAAAGGACAGCCGGGGAAGCTTTCTTT
CASSLELERTAGEAFF
>few|TRBV29-1|TRBJ2-7|.
TGCAGCGTAGGACAGACCAACGAGCAGTACTTC
CSVGQTNEQYF
>.|TRBV9|TRBJ2-5|TRBD2
TGTGCCAGCAGCGCAGATAGCGGGGGGCGGGAGACCCAGTACTTC
CASSADSGGRETQYF
>.|TRBV5-1|TRBJ2-5|TRBD1
TGCGCCAGCAGCCCGGGACAGCAAGAGACCCAGTACTTC
CASSPGQQETQYF
>.|TRBV27|TRBJ2-7|TRBD2
TGTGCCAGCTGCCCCCGGGCGCGGACTAGCGGGAGATACGAGCAGTACTTC
CASCPRARTSGRYEQYF
>.|TRBV7-9|TRBJ1-4|TRBD1
TGTGCCAGCAGCACACAGGGGGATGAAAAACTGTTTTTT
CASSTQGDEKLFF
>.|TRBV11-2|TRBJ1-3|.
TGTGCCAGCAGCTTAGAGGCAGGGGTAACTGGAAACACCATATATTTT
CASSLEAGVTGNTIYF
>.|TRBV5-5|TRBJ2-2|.
TGTGCCAGCAGATTAACTAGAACCGGGGAGCTGTTTTTT
CASRLTRTGELFF